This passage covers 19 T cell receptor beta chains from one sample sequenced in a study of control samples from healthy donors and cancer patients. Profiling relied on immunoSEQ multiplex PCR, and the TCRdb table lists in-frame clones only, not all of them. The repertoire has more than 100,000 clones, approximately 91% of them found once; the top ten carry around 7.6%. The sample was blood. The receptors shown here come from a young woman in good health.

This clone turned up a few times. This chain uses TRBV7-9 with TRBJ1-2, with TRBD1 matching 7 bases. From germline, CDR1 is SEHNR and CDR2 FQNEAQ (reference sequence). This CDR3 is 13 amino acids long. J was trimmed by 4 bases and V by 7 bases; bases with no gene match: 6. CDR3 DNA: TGTGCCAGCAAGGGGGACAGCCTCTATGGCTACACCTTC. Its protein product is CASKGDSLYGYTF.

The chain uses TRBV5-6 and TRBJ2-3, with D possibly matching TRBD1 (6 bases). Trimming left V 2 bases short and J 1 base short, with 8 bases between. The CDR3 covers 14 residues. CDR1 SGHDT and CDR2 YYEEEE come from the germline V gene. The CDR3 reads CASSLGGRTDTQYF. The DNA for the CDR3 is TGTGCCAGCAGCTTAGGGGGTCGCACAGATACGCAGTATTTT.

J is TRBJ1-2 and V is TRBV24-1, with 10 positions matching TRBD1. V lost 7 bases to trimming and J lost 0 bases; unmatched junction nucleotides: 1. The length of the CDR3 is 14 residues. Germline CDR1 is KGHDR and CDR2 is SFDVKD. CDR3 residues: CATRGTGANYGYTF. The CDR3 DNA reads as TGTGCCACCAGGGGGACAGGGGCTAACTATGGCTACACCTTC.

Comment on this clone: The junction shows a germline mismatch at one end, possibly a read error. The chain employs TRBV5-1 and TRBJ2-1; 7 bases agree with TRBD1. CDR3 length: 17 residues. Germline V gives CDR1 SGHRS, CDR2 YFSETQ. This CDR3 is CTSSPLGTASSYNEQFF. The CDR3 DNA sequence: TGCACCAGCAGCCCCCTAGGGACAGCGAGTTCCTACAATGAGCAGTTCTTC.

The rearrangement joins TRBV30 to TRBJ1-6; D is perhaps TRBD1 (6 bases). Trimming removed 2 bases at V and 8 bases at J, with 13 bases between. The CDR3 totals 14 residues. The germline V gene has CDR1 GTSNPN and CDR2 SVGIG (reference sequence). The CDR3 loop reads CAWSRTAGYSPLHF. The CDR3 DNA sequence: TGTGCCTGGAGTAGGACAGCGGGATATTCACCCCTCCACTTT.

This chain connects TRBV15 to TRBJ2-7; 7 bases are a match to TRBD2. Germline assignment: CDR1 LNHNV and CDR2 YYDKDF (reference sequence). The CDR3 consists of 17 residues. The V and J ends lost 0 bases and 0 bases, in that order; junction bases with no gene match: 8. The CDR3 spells CATSRETGTTSSYEQYF. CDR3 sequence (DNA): TGTGCCACCAGCAGAGAAACCGGGACTACCAGCTCCTACGAGCAGTACTTC. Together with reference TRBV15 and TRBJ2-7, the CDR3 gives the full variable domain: DAMVIQNPRYQVTQFGKPVTLSCSQTLNHNVMYWYQQKSSQAPKLLFHYYDKDFNNEADTPDNFQSRRPNTSFCFLDIRSPGLGDTAMYLCATSRETGTTSSYEQYFGPGTRLTVT.

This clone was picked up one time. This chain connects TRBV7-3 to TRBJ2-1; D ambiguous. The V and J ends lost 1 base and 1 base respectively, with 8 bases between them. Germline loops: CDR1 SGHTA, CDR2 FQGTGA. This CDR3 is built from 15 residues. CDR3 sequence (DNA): TGTGCCAGCAGCTTAAAGGTGGCTTCCTACAATGAGCAGTTCTTC. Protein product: CASSLKVASYNEQFF.

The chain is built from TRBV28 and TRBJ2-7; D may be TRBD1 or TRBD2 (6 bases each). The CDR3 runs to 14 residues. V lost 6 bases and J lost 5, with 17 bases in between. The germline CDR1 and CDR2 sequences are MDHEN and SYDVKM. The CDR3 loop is CASRGGGLANEQYF. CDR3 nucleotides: TGTGCCAGCAGGGGGGGCGGGTTAGCAAACGAGCAGTACTTC.

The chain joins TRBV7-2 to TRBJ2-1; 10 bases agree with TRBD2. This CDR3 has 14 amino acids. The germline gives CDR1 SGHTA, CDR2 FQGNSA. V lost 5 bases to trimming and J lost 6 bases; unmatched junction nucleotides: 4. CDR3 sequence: CASSPQRGGNEQFF. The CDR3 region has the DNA TGTGCCAGCAGCCCTCAGCGGGGGGGCAATGAGCAGTTCTTC.

CDR3: CASSLARQETQYF. In nucleotides, the CDR3 is TGTGCCAGCAGCTTAGCAAGACAAGAGACCCAGTACTTC. This sequence joins TRBV7-2 and TRBJ2-5; no clear D gene. CDR3 size: 13 residues. Germline assignment: CDR1 SGHTA and CDR2 FQGNSA. Trimming removed 0 bases at V and 2 bases at J, with 4 bases between.

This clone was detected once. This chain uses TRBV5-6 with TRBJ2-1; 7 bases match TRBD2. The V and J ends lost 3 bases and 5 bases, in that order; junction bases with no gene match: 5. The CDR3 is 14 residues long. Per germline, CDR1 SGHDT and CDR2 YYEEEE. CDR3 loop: CASSSAGINNEQFF. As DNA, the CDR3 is TGTGCCAGCAGCTCAGCGGGGATTAACAATGAGCAGTTCTTC.

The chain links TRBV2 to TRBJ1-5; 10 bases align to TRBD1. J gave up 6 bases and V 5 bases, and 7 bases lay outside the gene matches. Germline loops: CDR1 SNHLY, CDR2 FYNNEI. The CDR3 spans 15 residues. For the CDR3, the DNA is TGTGCCAGCAGTTTCCGACAGGGGGCTAGTCAGCCCCAGCATTTT. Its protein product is CASSFRQGASQPQHF. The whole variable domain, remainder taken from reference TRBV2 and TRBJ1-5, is EPEVTQTPSHQVTQMGQEVILRCVPISNHLYFYWYRQILGQKVEFLVSFYNNEISEKSEIFDDQFSVERPDGSNFTLKIRSTKLEDSAMYFCASSFRQGASQPQHFGDGTRLSIL.

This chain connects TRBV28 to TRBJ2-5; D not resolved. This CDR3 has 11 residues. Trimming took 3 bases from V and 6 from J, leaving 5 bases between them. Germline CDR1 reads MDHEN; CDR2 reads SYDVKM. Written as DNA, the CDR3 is TGTGCCAGCAGTTTGTGGAAGACCCAGTACTTC. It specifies CASSLWKTQYF.

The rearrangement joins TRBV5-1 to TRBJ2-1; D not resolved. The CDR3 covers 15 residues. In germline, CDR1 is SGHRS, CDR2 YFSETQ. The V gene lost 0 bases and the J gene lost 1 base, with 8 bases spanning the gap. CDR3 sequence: CASSLGAESYNEQFF. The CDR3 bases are TGCGCCAGCAGCTTGGGCGCCGAATCCTACAATGAGCAGTTCTTC.

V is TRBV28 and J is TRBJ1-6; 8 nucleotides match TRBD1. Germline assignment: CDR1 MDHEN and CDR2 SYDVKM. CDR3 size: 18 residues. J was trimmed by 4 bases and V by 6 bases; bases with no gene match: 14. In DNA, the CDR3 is TGTGCCAGCAGGAAAGGGACAGGACGCAACTTTTATAATTCACCCCTCCACTTT. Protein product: CASRKGTGRNFYNSPLHF.

CDR3 in amino acids: CASSPGRETTAYEQYF. The CDR3 bases are TGTGCCAGCAGCCCAGGGAGGGAGACTACCGCCTACGAGCAGTACTTC. This rearrangement joins TRBV9 to TRBJ2-7, with 7 bases aligning to TRBD2. This CDR3 spans 16 amino acids. Germline V gene sequence: CDR1 SGDLS, CDR2 YYNGEE. J was trimmed by 2 bases and V by 4 bases; bases with no gene match: 12. Looking up the rest from reference TRBV9 and TRBJ2-7 gives the full variable domain: DSGVTQTPKHLITATGQRVTLRCSPRSGDLSVYWYQQSLDQGLQFLIQYYNGEERAKGNILERFSAQQFPDLHSELNLSSLELGDSALYFCASSPGRETTAYEQYFGPGTRLTVT.

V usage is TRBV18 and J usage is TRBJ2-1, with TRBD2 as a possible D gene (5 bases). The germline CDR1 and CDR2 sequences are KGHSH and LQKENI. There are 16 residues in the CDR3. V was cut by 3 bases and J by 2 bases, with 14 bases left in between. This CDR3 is CASSPPGLDTYNEQFF. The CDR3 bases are TGTGCCAGCTCACCTCCCGGACTGGATACCTACAATGAGCAGTTCTTC.

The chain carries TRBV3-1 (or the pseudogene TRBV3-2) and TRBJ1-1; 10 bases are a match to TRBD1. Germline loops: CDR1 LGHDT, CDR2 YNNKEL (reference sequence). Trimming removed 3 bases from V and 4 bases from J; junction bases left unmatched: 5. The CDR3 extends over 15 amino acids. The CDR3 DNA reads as TGTGCCAGCAGCCAGCGGGACAGGGGAAGCACTGAAGCTTTCTTT. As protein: CASSQRDRGSTEAFF.

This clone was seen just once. In DNA, the CDR3 is TGTGCCAGCAGCCAGGGGGGTGGGCCGACTCGGGCCATGAACACTGAAGCTTTCTTT. Translation: CASSQGGGPTRAMNTEAFF. The V gene is TRBV5-8, the J gene TRBJ1-1; 7 nucleotides match TRBD1. This CDR3 region has 19 residues. V lost 4 bases to trimming and J lost 0 bases; unmatched junction nucleotides: 18. Germline-derived CDR1 and CDR2 are SGHTS and YDEGEE.